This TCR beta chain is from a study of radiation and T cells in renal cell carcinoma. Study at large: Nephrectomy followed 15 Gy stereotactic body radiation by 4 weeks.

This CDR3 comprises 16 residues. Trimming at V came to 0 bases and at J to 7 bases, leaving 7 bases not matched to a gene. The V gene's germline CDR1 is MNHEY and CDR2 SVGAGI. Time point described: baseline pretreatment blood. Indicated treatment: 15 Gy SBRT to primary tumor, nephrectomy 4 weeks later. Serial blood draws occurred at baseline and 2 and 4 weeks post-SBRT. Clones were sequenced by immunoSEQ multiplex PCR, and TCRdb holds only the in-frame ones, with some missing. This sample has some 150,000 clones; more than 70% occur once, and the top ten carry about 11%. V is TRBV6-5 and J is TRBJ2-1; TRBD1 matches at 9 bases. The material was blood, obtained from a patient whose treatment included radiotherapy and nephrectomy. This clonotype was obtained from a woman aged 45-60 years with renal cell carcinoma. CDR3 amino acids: CASSYSTGGAGNEQFF. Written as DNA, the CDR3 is TGTGCCAGCAGTTACTCCACAGGGGGCGCTGGAAATGAGCAGTTCTTC.